This T cell receptor beta chain stems from a study of cytomegalovirus exposure and HLA in healthy donors. The CDR3 contains 16 residues. The V gene's germline CDR1 is SGHDN and CDR2 FVKESK. V dropped 4 bases and J dropped 1 base, with 17 bases sitting between them. This PCR relied on a set of 60 Vbeta primers and 13 Jbeta primers. The repertoire was sequenced with immunoSEQ multiplex PCR; TCRdb's copy has only in-frame clones and lacks some. Of 150,000 or so clones in the sample, just under 85% were seen once. The TCR was taken from a man aged 25-45 years in good health and CMV-seropositive. The J gene is TRBJ2-7, the V gene TRBV14; a possible D gene is TRBD1 (6 bases). Sequencing used PBMCs. CDR3 nucleotides: TGTGCCAGCAGCCTAGAAACAGGGAAGTTGTCCTACGAGCAGTACTTC. The encoded protein is CASSLETGKLSYEQYF.